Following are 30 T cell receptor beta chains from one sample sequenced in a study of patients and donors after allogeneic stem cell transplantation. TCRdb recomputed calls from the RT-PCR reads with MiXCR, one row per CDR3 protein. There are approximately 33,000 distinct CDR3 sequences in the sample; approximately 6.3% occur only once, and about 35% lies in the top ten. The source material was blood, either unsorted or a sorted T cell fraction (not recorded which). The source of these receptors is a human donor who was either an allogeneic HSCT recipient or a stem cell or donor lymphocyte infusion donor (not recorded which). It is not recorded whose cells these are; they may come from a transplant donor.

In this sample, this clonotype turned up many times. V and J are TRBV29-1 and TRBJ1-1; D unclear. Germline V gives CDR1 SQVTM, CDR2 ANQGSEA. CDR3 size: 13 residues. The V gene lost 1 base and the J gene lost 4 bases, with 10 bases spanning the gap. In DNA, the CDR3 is TGCAGCGTTGAAGGGCAGTTCGGCACTGAAGCTTTCTTT. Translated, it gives CSVEGQFGTEAFF.

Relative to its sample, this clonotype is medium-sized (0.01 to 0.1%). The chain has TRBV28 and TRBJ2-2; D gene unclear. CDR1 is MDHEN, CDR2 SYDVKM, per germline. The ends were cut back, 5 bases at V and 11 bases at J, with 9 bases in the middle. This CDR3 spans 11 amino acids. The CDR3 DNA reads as TGTGCCAGCAGTAATCTACGTGAGCTGTTTTTT. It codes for CASSNLRELFF.

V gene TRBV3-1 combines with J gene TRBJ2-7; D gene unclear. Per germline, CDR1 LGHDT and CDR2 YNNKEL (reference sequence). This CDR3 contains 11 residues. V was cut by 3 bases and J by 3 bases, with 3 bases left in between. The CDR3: CASSQDYEQYF. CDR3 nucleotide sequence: TGTGCCAGCAGCCAGGACTACGAGCAGTACTTC.

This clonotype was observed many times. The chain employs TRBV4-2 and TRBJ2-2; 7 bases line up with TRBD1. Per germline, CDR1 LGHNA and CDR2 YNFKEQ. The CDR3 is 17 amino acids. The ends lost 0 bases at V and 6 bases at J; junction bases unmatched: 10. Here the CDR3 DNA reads TGTGCCAGCAGCCAAGATTGGGTACAGGGGATCGCCGGGGAGCTGTTTTTT. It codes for CASSQDWVQGIAGELFF.

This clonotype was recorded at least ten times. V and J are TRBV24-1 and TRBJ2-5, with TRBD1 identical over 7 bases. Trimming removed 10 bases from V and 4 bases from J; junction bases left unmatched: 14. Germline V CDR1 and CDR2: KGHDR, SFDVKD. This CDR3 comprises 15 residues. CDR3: CATGSSRPGGETQYF. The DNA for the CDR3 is TGTGCCACGGGAAGCAGTAGACCAGGGGGAGAGACCCAGTACTTC.

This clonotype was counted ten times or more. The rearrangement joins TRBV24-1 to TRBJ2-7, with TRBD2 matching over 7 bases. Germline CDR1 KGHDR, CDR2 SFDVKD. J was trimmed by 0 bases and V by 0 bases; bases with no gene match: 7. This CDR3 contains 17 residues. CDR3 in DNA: TGTGCCACCAGTGATTTGACTCTAGCGGATAGCTCCTACGAGCAGTACTTC. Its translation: CATSDLTLADSSYEQYF.

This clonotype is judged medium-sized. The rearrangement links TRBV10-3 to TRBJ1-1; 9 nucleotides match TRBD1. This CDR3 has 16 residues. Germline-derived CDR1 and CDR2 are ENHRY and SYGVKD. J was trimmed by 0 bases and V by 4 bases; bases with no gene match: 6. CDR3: CAISGDRGSVNTEAFF. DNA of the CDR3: TGTGCCATCAGTGGTGACAGGGGGAGCGTGAACACTGAAGCTTTCTTT.

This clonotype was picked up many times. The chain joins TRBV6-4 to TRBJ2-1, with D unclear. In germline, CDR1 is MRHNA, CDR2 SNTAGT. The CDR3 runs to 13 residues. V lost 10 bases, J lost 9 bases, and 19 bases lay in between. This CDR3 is CATGRRIGSEQFF. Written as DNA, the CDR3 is TGTGCCACCGGAAGACGAATTGGCAGTGAGCAGTTCTTC.

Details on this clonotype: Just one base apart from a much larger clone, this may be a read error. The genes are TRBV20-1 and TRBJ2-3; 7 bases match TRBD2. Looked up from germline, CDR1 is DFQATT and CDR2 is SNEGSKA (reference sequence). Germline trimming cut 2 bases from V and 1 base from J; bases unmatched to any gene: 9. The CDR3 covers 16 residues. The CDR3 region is CSARSILGGGTDTQYF. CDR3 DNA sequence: TGCAGTGCTAGATCCATCTTGGGAGGGGGCACAGATACGCAGTATTTT.

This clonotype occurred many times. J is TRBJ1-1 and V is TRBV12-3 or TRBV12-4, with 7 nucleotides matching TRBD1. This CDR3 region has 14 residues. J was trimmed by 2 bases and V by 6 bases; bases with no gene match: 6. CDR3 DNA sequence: TGTGCCAGCAGCCCCCGGACAGGAAACACTGAAGCTTTCTTT. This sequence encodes CASSPRTGNTEAFF.

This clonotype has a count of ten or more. In DNA, the CDR3 is TGTGCCAGCAGCTTAGGGAACACAGGGTCGCCTGAAGCTTTCTTT. The encoded protein is CASSLGNTGSPEAFF. This chain uses TRBV11-2 with TRBJ1-1; possibly TRBD1 for D (6 bases). With 1 base removed from V and 6 bases from J, the gap between germline ends came to 15 bases. CDR3 length: 15 residues. Germline CDR1 is SGHAT and CDR2 is FQNNGV.

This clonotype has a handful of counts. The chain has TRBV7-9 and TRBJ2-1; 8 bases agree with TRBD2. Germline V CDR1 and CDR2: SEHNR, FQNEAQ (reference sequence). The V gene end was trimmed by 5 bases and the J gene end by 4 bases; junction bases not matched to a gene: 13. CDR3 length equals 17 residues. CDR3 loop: CASSPVPGRAFYNEQFF. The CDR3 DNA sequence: TGTGCCAGCAGCCCAGTCCCCGGGAGGGCCTTTTACAATGAGCAGTTCTTC.

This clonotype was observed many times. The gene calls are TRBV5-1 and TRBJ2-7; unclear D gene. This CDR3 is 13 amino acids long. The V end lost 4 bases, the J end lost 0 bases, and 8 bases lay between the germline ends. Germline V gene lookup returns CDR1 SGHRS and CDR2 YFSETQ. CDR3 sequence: CASSPTPSYEQYF. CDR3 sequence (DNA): TGCGCCAGCAGCCCCACTCCCTCCTACGAGCAGTACTTC.

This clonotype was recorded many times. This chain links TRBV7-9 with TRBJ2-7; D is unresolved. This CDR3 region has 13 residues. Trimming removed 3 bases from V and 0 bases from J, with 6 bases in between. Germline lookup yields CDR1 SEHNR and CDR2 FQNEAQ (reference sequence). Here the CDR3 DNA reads TGTGCCAGCAGCTTTGCGAGCTCCTACGAGCAGTACTTC. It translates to CASSFASSYEQYF.

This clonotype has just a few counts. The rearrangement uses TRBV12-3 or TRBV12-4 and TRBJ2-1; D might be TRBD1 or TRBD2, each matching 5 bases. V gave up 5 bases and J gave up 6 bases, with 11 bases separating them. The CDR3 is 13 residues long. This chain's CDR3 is CASSLGTTNEQFF. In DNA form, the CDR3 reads TGTGCCAGCAGTCTAGGGACGACCAATGAGCAGTTCTTC.

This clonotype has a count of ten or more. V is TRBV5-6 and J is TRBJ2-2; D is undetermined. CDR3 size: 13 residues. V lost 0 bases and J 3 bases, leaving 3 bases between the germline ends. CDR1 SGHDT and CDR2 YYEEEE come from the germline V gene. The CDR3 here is CASSLAHTGELFF. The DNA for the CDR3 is TGTGCCAGCAGCTTGGCCCACACCGGGGAGCTGTTTTTT.

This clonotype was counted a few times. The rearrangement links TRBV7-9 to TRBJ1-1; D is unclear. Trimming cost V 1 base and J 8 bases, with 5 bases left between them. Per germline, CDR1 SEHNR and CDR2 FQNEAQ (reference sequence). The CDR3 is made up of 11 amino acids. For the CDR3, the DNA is TGTGCCAGCAGCTTAGAGACCGAAGCTTTCTTT. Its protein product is CASSLETEAFF.

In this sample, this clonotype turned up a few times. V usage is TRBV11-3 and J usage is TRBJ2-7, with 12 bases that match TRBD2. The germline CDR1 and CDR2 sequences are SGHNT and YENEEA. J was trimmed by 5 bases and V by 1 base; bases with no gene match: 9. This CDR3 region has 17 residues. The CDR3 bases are TGTGCCAGCAGCTTAGCCAGGACTAGCGGGACGAGGAACGAGCAGTACTTC. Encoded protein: CASSLARTSGTRNEQYF. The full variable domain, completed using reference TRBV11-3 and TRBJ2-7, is EAGVVQSPRYKIIEKKQPVAFWCNPISGHNTLYWYLQNLGQGPELLIRYENEEAVDDSQLPKDRFSAERLKGVDSTLKIQPAELGDSAVYLCASSLARTSGTRNEQYFGPGTRLTVT.

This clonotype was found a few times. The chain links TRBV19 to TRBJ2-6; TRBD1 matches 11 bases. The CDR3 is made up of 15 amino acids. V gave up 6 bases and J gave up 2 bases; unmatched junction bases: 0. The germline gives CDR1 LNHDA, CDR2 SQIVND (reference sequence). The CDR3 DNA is TGTGCCAGTAGGGGACAGGGGGCTGGGGCCAACGTCCTGACTTTC. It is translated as CASRGQGAGANVLTF.

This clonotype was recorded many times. The CDR3 DNA reads as TGTGCCAGCAGTTTTCCCGGAACCTACGAGCAGTACTTC. Translating it yields CASSFPGTYEQYF. The rearrangement links TRBV28 to TRBJ2-7, with D unresolved. V was cut by 3 bases and J by 2 bases, with 8 bases left in between. Germline-derived CDR1 and CDR2 are MDHEN and SYDVKM. CDR3 length: 13 amino acids.

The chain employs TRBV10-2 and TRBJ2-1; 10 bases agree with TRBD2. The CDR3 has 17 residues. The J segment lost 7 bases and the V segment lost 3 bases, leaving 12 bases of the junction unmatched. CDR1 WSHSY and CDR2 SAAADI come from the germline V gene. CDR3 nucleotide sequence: TGCGCCAGCAGTGACGTAGCGGGAGGCCCCCGAGTAAATGAGCAGTTCTTC. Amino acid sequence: CASSDVAGGPRVNEQFF.

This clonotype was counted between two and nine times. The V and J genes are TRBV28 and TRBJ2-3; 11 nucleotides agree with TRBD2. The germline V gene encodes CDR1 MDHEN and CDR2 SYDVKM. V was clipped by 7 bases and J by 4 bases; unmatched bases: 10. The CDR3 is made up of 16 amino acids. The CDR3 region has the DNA TGTGCCAGCAACCCGGGACTAGCGGAAGGTGCAGATACGCAGTATTTT. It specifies CASNPGLAEGADTQYF.

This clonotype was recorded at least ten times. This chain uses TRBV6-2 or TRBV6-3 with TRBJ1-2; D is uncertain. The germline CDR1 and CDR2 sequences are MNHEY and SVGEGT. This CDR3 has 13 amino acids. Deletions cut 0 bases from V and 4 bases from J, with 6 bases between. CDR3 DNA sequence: TGTGCCAGCAGTTACTCAGGGCTCTATGGCTACACCTTC. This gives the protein CASSYSGLYGYTF.

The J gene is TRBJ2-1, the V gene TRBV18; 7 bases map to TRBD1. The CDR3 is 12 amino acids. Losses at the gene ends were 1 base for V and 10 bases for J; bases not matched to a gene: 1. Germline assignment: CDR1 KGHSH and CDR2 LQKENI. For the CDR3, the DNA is TGTGCCAGCTCACCACGACAGGGCGAGCAGTTCTTC. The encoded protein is CASSPRQGEQFF.

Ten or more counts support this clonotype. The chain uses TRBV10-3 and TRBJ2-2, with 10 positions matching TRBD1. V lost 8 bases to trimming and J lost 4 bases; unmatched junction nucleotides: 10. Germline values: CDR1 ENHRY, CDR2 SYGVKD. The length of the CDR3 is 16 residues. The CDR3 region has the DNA TGTGCCATCTTAAATCGACGGACAGGGGGCACCGGGGAGCTGTTTTTT. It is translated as CAILNRRTGGTGELFF.

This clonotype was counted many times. CDR3 nucleotides: TGTGCTAGTGGTTTGGTGTCCGGCAGACCTTCCGAGAACACTGAAGCTTTCTTT. Residues: CASGLVSGRPSENTEAFF. The chain links TRBV12-5 to TRBJ1-1, with D hard to call. V lost 0 bases, J lost 1 base, and 18 bases lay in between. Germline V CDR1 and CDR2: LGHNT, FRNRAP. This CDR3 contains 18 residues.

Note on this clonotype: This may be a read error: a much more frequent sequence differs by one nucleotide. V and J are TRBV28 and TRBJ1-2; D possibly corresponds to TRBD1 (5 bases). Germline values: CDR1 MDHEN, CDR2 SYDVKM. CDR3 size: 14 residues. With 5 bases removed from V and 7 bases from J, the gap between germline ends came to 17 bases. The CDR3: CASSPQSGLSGYTF. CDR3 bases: TGTGCCAGCAGTCCTCAGTCAGGGCTTAGTGGCTACACCTTC.

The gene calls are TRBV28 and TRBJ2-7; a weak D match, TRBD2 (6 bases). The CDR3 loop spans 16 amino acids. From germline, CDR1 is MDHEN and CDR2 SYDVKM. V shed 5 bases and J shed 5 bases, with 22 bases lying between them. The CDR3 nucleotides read TGTGCCAGCAGTCCCCTTGATGGAGGGGTATATGACGAGCAGTACTTC. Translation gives CASSPLDGGVYDEQYF.

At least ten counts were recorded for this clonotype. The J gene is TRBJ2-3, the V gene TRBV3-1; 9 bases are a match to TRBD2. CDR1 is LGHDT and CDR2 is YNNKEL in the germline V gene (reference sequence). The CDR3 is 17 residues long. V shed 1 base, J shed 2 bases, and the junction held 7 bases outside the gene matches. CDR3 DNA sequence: TGTGCCAGCAGCCAAGTGAGGCTAGCGGGGCCCACAGATACGCAGTATTTT. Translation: CASSQVRLAGPTDTQYF.

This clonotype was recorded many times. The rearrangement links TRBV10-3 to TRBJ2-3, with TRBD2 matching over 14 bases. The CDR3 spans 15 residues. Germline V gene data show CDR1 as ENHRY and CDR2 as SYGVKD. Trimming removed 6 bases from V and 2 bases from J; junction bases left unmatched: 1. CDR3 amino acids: CAIRGLAGATDTQYF. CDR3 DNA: TGTGCCATCAGGGGACTAGCGGGAGCCACAGATACGCAGTATTTT.